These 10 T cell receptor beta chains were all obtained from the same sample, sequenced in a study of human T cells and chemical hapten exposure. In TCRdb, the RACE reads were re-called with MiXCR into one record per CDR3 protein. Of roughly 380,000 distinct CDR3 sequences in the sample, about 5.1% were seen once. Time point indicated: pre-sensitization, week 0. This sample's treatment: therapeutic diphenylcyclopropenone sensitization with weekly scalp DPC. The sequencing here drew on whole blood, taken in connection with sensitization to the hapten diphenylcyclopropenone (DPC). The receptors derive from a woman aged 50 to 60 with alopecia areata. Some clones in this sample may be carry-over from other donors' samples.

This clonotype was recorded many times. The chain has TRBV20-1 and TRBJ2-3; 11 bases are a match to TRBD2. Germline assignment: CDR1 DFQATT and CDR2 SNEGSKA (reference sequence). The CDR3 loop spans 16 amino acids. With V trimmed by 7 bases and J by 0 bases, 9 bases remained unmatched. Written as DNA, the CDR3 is TGCAGTGTCGAGGGACTAGCGGCAGCTAGCACAGATACGCAGTATTTT. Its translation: CSVEGLAAASTDTQYF.

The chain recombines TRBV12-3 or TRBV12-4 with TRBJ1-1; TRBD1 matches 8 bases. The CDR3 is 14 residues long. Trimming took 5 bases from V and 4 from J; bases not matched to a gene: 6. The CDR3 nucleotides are TGTGCCAGCAGTCAGGACAGGGCGAGCACTGAAGCTTTCTTT. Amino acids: CASSQDRASTEAFF.

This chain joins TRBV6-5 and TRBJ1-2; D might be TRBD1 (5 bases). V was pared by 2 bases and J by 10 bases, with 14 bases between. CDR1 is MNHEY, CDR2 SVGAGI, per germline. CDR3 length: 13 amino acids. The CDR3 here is CASSYRQGINYTF. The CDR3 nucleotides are TGTGCCAGCAGTTACAGGCAGGGTATCAACTACACCTTC.

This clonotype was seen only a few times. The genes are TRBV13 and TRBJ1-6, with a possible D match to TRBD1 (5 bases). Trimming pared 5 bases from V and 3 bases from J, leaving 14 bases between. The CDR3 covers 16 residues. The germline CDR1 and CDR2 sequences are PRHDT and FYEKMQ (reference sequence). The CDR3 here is CASSPRDLSYNSPLHF. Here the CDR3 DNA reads TGTGCCAGCAGCCCGAGGGACCTAAGCTATAATTCACCCCTCCACTTT.

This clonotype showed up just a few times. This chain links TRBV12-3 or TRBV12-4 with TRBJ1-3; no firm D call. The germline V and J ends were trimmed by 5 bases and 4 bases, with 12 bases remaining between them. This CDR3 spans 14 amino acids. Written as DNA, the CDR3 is TGTGCCAGCAGTCCCCTCTTGGACGGAAACACCATATATTTT. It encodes CASSPLLDGNTIYF.

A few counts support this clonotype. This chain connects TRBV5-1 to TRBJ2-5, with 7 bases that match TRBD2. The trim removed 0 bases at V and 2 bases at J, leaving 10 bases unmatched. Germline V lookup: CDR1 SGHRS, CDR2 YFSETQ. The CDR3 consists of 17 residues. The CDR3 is CASSLVWAGEKQETQYF. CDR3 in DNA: TGCGCCAGCAGCTTGGTCTGGGCGGGGGAGAAACAAGAGACCCAGTACTTC.

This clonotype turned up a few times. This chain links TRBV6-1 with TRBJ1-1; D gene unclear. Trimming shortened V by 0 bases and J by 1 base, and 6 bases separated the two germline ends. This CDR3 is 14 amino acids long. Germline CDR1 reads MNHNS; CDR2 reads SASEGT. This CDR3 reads CASSEAPGNTEAFF. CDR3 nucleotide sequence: TGTGCCAGCAGTGAAGCTCCCGGGAACACTGAAGCTTTCTTT.

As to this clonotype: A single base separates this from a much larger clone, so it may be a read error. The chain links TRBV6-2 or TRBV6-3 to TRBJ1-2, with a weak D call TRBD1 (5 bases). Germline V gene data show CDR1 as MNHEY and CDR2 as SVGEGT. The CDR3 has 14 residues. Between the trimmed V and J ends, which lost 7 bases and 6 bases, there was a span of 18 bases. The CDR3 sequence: CASTSHHSGNGYTF. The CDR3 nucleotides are TGTGCCAGCACCAGCCACCACTCAGGGAATGGCTACACCTTC.

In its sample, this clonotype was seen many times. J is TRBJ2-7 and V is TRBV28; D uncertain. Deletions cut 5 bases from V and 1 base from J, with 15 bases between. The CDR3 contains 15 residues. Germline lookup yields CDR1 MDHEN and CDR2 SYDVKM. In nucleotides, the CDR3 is TGTGCCAGCAGTCCTGCCCCCCCCGGGTCCTACGAGCAGTACTTC. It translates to CASSPAPPGSYEQYF. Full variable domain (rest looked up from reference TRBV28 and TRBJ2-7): DVKVTQSSRYLVKRTGEKVFLECVQDMDHENMFWYRQDPGLGLRLIYFSYDVKMKEKGDIPEGYSVSREKKERFSLILESASTNQTSMYLCASSPAPPGSYEQYFGPGTRLTVT.

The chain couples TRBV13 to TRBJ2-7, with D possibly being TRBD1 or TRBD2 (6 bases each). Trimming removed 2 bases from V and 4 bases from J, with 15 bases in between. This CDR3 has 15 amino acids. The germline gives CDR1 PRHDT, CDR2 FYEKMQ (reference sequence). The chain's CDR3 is CASSLTTGTVYEQYF. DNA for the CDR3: TGTGCCAGCAGCTTAACAACAGGGACTGTTTACGAGCAGTACTTC.